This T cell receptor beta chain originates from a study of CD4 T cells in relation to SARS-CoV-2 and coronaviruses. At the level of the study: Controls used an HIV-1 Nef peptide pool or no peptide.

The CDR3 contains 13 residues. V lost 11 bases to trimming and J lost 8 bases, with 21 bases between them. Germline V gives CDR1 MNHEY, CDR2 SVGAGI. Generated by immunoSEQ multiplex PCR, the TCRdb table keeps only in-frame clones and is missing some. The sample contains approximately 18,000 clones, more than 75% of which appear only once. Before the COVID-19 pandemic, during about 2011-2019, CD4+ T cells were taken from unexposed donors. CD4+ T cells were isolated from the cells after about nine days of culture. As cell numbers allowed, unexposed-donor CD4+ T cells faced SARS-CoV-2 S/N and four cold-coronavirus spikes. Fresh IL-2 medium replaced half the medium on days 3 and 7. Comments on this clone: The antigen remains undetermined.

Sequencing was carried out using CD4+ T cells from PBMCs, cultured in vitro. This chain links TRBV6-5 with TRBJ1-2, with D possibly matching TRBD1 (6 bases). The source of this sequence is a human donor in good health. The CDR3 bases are TGTGCCGCCTCATCGGAACAGGGAGGGGGCTACACCTTC. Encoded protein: CAASSEQGGGYTF.